The clone carrying this T cell receptor beta chain was seen at least ten times. At one boundary the junction diverges from the germline segment, which might be a read error. This sample is drawn from a study of regulatory T cells in long-lasting Graves disease. This CDR3 has 8 amino acids. Germline assignment: CDR1 SNHLY and CDR2 FYNNEI. Building of the TCR beta libraries involved iRepertoire HTBI primers and Arm-PCR of CDR3 regions. In TCRdb, the multiplex PCR reads were re-called with MiXCR into one record per CDR3 protein. The data hold roughly 250,000 distinct CDR3 sequences, with 18% observed a single time. Documented time point: newly diagnosed GD, antithyroid drugs for less than 3 months. RNA from PBMCs was the source of the TCR library. Another study also made use of these data, one on T cells in Graves' hyperthyroidism and ophthalmopathy. That investigation notes: Onset of ophthalmopathy came a median approximately 6.5 months after the model predicted it.

The chain employs TRBV2 and TRBJ1-2, with D uncertain. The sample in question was peripheral blood mononuclear cells (PBMCs), obtained at new diagnosis, from a patient treated with antithyroid drugs. This receptor was obtained from a woman aged 25-40 years with Graves disease. The CDR3 loop reads CASGREAF. CDR3 DNA: TGTGCCAGCGGAAGGGAGGCCTTC.